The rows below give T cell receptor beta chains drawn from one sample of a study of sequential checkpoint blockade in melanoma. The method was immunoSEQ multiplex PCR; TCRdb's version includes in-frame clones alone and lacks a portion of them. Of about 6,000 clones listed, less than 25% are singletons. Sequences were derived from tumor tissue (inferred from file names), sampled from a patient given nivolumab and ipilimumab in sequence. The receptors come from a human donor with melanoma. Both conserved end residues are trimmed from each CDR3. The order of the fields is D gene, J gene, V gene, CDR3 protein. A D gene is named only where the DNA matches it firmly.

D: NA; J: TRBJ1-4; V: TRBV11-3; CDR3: ASGTGPPATNEKLF
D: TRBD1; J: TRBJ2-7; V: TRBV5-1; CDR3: ASSLGLAAGGLTYEQY
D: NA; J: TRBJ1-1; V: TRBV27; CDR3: ASSSIKGTEAF
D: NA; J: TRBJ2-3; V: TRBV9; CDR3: ASSVLISGPSTDTQY
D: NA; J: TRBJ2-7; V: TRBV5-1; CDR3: ASSLAPASSYEQY
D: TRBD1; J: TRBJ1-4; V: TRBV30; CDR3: AGLRPDRGGEKLF
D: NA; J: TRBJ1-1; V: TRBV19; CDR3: ASIARFNTEAF
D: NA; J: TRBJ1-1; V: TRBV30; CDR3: AWSRRAELTEAF
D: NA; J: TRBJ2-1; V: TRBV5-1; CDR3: ASSLGLAHDNEQF
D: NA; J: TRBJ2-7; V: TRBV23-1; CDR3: ASSLTENYEQY
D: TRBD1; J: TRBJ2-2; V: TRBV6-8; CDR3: ASRDQGAGELF
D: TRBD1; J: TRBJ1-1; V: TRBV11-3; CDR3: ASSVPGQTLNTEAF
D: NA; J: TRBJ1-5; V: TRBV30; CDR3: AWRGPGKGPQH
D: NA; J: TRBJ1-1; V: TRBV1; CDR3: ASSQETGINTEAF
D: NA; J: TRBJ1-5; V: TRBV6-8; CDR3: ASSYTGGSQPQH
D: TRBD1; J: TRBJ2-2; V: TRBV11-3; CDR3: ASSPGQSTGELF
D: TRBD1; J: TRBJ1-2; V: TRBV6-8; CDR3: ASSYRSGQGNYGYT
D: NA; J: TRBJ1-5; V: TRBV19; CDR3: ASSKSSASNQPQH
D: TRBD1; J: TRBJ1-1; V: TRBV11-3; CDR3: ASSSDRGRSTEAF
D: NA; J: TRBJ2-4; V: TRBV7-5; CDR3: ASSDWVPNSAKNIQY
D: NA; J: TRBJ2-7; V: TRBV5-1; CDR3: ASSVGLSRDPREQY
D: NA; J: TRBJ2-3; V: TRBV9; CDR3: ASSVWAEHTDTQY
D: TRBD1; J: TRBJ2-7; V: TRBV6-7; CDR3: ASRKTGRYEQY
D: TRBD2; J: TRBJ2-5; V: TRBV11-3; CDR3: ASSLRTSAETQY
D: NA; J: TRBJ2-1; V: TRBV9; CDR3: ASSFGGTGGVEQF
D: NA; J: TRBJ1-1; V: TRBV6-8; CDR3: ASNLFGPNTEAF
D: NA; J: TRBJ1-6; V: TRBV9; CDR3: ASSVPTSGSTYNSPLH
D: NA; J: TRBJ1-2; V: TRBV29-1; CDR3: SVSTSYYGYT